These T cell receptor beta chains were read from a single sample in a study of cytomegalovirus exposure and HLA in healthy donors. Measured with immunoSEQ multiplex PCR; TCRdb has only the in-frame clones, and not every one. This sample's table reports approximately 80,000 clones. Sequencing was performed on PBMCs. The origin of the receptors is a woman in her 30s in good health and CMV-seronegative. CDR3s include the opening cysteine and the closing phenylalanine or tryptophan. Each record gives: D gene, J gene, V gene, CDR3 protein, CDR3 DNA. D genes are given only for firm matches.

>-|TRBJ1-1|TRBV30
CAWSPRPTGTEAFF
TGTGCCTGGAGTCCTCGGCCGACGGGCACTGAAGCTTTCTTT
>-|TRBJ2-5|TRBV6-5
CASRKNGGGAETQYF
TGTGCCAGCAGGAAGAATGGCGGCGGGGCGGAGACCCAGTACTTC
>-|TRBJ1-2|TRBV27
CASSLSWGGGYTF
TGTGCCAGCAGTTTAAGTTGGGGAGGTGGCTACACCTTC
>TRBD2|TRBJ2-2|TRBV5-1
CASSTRDYRRSTGELFF
TGCGCCAGCAGCACCCGGGACTACCGGAGGTCCACCGGGGAGCTGTTTTTT
>-|TRBJ1-2|TRBV18
CASSPPSGDPYGYTF
TGTGCCAGCTCACCACCGTCAGGGGATCCCTATGGCTACACCTTC
>TRBD1|TRBJ2-7|TRBV10-3
CAISATGGASNYEQYF
TGTGCCATCAGTGCGACAGGGGGCGCGTCAAACTACGAGCAGTACTTC
>TRBD1|TRBJ1-5|TRBV12-5
CASGGGQGSQPQHF
TGTGCTAGTGGAGGGGGACAGGGCAGTCAGCCCCAGCATTTT
>TRBD2|TRBJ2-7|TRBV27
CASSPGLVMYEQYF
TGTGCCAGCAGTCCGGGACTAGTGATGTACGAGCAGTACTTC
>-|TRBJ1-5|TRBV19
CASSRATGLTQIYNQPQHF
TGTGCCAGTAGTAGGGCGACAGGTCTGACTCAAATTTATAATCAGCCCCAGCATTTT
>TRBD2|TRBJ2-1|TRBV19
CASSLSGRFYNEQFF
TGTGCCAGTAGTCTTAGCGGGAGGTTCTACAATGAGCAGTTCTTC
>TRBD1|TRBJ1-2|TRBV10-2
CASSPVGQGNYGYTF
TGCGCCAGCAGTCCAGTCGGACAGGGGAACTATGGCTACACCTTC
>TRBD2|TRBJ2-3|TRBV25-1
CASSEGRGPTDTQYF
TGTGCCAGCAGCGAAGGGAGGGGACCCACAGATACGCAGTATTTT
>TRBD1|TRBJ1-1|TRBV11-2
CASSLQGNEAFF
TGTGCCAGCAGCCTACAGGGGAACGAAGCTTTCTTT
>TRBD1|TRBJ2-5|TRBV5-6
CASSSRQGAYEETQYF
TGTGCCAGCAGCTCCAGACAGGGGGCATACGAAGAGACCCAGTACTTC
>TRBD1|TRBJ2-2|TRBV18
CASSTGVGANTGELFF
TGTGCCAGCTCAACAGGGGTTGGAGCGAACACCGGGGAGCTGTTTTTT
>-|TRBJ2-5|TRBV7-9
CASSQILGGTQYF
TGTGCCAGCAGCCAAATACTAGGCGGGACCCAGTACTTC
>TRBD2|TRBJ2-1|TRBV5-6
CASSVGGSGDNEQFF
TGTGCCAGCAGCGTGGGCGGGAGTGGGGACAATGAGCAGTTCTTC
>TRBD2|TRBJ2-3|TRBV7-8
CASSLAQLASGSRKDTQYF
TGTGCCAGCAGCTTAGCTCAGTTGGCTAGCGGGAGTCGGAAAGATACGCAGTATTTT